This entry lists 15 T cell receptor beta chains sequenced from one sample in a study of OX40 agonist ivuxolimab in advanced cancers. The library was made by the immunoSEQ multiplex PCR assay. As stored in TCRdb, this immuneACCESS dataset retains in-frame rearrangements with V and J assigned. A fraction of the clones does not appear; measured against another copy, unresolved V genes explain less than half of the discrepancy, and the remainder lacks a known reason. Here the sample has 70,000 to 95,000 clones; 90% to 95% occur a single time. Just over 20% of the sample goes to the ten largest clones. This sample comprised CD4+ or CD8+ T cells sorted from blood, obtained in a trial of the OX40 agonist ivuxolimab. The source of these receptors is an adult with an advanced solid tumor such as melanoma, head and neck, liver or kidney cancer.

This clone turned up a few times. The V call is TRBV21-1, the J call TRBJ1-5; the DNA was not compared with TRBD1, the D call given in the table. TRBV21-1 is assigned pseudogene status. The CDR3 is made up of 17 amino acids. The CDR3 DNA is TGTGCCAGCAGCAAGGGACAGGGGTTGCGAAGGAATCAGCCCCAGCATTTT. It codes for CASSKGQGLRRNQPQHF.

This clone has more than one count but fewer than ten. This rearrangement joins TRBV11-3 to TRBJ1-1; 7 positions agree with TRBD1. Germline V gene lookup returns CDR1 SGHNT and CDR2 YENEEA. The length of the CDR3 is 12 residues. V dropped 4 bases and J dropped 6; count of bases not matched to a gene: 2. CDR3 coding DNA: TGTGCCAGCAGCTCTCAGGGGGCTGAAGCTTTCTTT. Its protein product is CASSSQGAEAFF.

The chain combines TRBV2 with TRBJ2-7; maybe TRBD1 (6 bases). This CDR3 is built from 16 residues. The V gene's germline CDR1 is SNHLY and CDR2 FYNNEI. The V and J ends lost 1 base and 0 bases respectively, with 13 bases between them. CDR3 loop: CASSEGYRTVSYEQYF. In DNA form, the CDR3 reads TGTGCCAGCAGTGAAGGGTATAGGACAGTCTCCTACGAGCAGTACTTC.

The V call is TRBV6-4, the J call TRBJ2-7; unclear D gene. The CDR3 length is 11 residues. The germline gives CDR1 MRHNA, CDR2 SNTAGT. V was cut by 2 bases and J by 4 bases, with 3 bases left in between. CDR3 in amino acids: CASSDGYEQYF. The CDR3 DNA reads TGTGCCAGCAGTGACGGATACGAGCAGTACTTC.

The rearrangement joins TRBV19 to TRBJ1-1; D uncertain. V lost 6 bases to trimming and J lost 4 bases, with 9 bases between them. The germline gives CDR1 LNHDA, CDR2 SQIVND (reference sequence). CDR3 length: 12 amino acids. The CDR3 DNA follows: TGTGCCAGTAGCCTACTGGCCACTGAAGCTTTCTTT. Translating it yields CASSLLATEAFF.

A note on this clone: The sample carries other DNA sequences with the same CDR3. The rearrangement links TRBV27 to TRBJ1-2; D may be TRBD1 (5 bases). CDR1 and CDR2 (germline): MNHEY, SMNVEV (reference sequence). V lost 1 base and J 6 bases, leaving 12 bases between the germline ends. CDR3 size: 14 residues. CDR3 region: CASSLYTGADGYTF. The CDR3 DNA reads as TGTGCCAGCAGTTTATATACAGGAGCGGATGGCTACACCTTC.

The chain employs TRBV28 and TRBJ1-1; 7 bases agree with TRBD1. CDR3 length equals 15 residues. Unmatched junction bases numbered 9, after V lost 6 bases and J lost 2 bases. Germline lookup yields CDR1 MDHEN and CDR2 SYDVKM. CDR3 residues: CASSYGTATNTEAFF. CDR3 DNA: TGTGCCAGCAGCTATGGGACAGCGACCAACACTGAAGCTTTCTTT.

The J gene is TRBJ2-5, the V gene TRBV27; a possible D gene is TRBD1 (5 bases). The CDR3 sequence is 15 residues long. V shed 2 bases and J shed 2 bases, with 12 bases lying between them. The germline V gene has CDR1 MNHEY and CDR2 SMNVEV (reference sequence). CDR3 DNA: TGTGCCAGCAGTTTAACCAGGGCTGATCAAGAGACCCAGTACTTC. As protein: CASSLTRADQETQYF.

This clone was counted only a few times. V and J are TRBV9 and TRBJ2-7; D not resolved. V lost 4 bases and J 4 bases, leaving 12 bases between the germline ends. The CDR3 loop spans 13 amino acids. Germline V lookup: CDR1 SGDLS, CDR2 YYNGEE. CDR3 coding DNA: TGTGCCAGCAGCCCCGACCTAGGTTACGAGCAGTACTTC. It yields the protein CASSPDLGYEQYF.

The chain employs TRBV6-5 and TRBJ1-2; 8 bases are shared with TRBD1. Germline V CDR1 and CDR2: MNHEY, SVGAGI. Unmatched junction bases numbered 7, after V lost 4 bases and J lost 6 bases. The length of the CDR3 is 14 residues. CDR3 DNA: TGTGCCAGCAGTTCAGGGGGCCTTGTGGATGGCTACACCTTC. Its protein product is CASSSGGLVDGYTF.

The chain carries TRBV18 and TRBJ2-7; the D gene is possibly TRBD2 (6 bases). The CDR3 has 14 residues. Trimming left V 4 bases short and J 2 bases short, with 12 bases between. CDR1 KGHSH and CDR2 LQKENI come from the germline V gene. CDR3 amino acids: CASSLSGTPYEQYF. CDR3 nucleotides: TGTGCCAGCTCACTCTCCGGGACTCCCTACGAGCAGTACTTC.

V is TRBV6-6 and J is TRBJ2-1; 8 nucleotides agree with TRBD2. Germline CDR1 reads MNHNY; CDR2 reads SVGAGI (reference sequence). The CDR3 has 13 amino acids. The J segment lost 10 bases and the V segment lost 4 bases, leaving 6 bases of the junction unmatched. CDR3 DNA: TGTGCCAGCAGTTCCCGGGGGGGATTCGAGCAGTTCTTC. Protein sequence: CASSSRGGFEQFF.

V usage is TRBV27 and J usage is TRBJ2-1; D is uncertain. V was pared by 5 bases and J by 6 bases, with 14 bases between. The germline V gene encodes CDR1 MNHEY and CDR2 SMNVEV (reference sequence). This CDR3 has 14 amino acids. The CDR3 DNA sequence: TGTGCCAGCAGTCCCATCCGGGTGTCCAATGAGCAGTTCTTC. Translation gives CASSPIRVSNEQFF.

This chain connects TRBV28 to TRBJ1-2; 8 bases match TRBD1. Germline assignment: CDR1 MDHEN and CDR2 SYDVKM. CDR3 size: 14 residues. The trim removed 3 bases at V and 7 bases at J, leaving 7 bases unmatched. The CDR3 region is CASSLGRGRGGYTF. The CDR3 bases are TGTGCCAGCAGTTTGGGCAGGGGGCGCGGTGGCTACACCTTC.

In this sample, this clone turned up once. V usage is TRBV19 and J usage is TRBJ2-3; D is unresolved. Trimming stripped 3 bases from V and 2 bases from J, with 9 bases between. This CDR3 region has 14 residues. The germline V gene has CDR1 LNHDA and CDR2 SQIVND (reference sequence). The CDR3 sequence is CASSIIRDTDTQYF. Written as DNA, the CDR3 is TGTGCCAGTAGTATTATAAGGGACACAGATACGCAGTATTTT.